This T cell receptor (beta chain) was sequenced for a study of cytotoxic CD8 clonotypes in ibrutinib-treated CLL. Study in general: Patients: fewer than 12 relapsed/refractory, roughly 14 treatment-naive, 17 to 18 IGHV unmutated. The response samples were taken once patients had been treated for a median of approximately 13 months, range 6 to 36. Overall study findings and caveats: Clonality at baseline surpassed age-matched healthy donors and tracked circulating CD8+ T-cell counts.

TCR beta library input comprised around 2 micrograms of genomic DNA from cryopreserved PBMCs. The V gene's germline CDR1 is MNHNY and CDR2 SVGAGI (reference sequence). V was pared by 0 bases and J by 6 bases, with 4 bases of the junction left unmatched. The CDR3 extends over 15 amino acids. Concerning this clone itself: What it recognizes is unknown.

Sequencing used immunoSEQ multiplex PCR; TCRdb keeps in-frame clones, though not all of them. The sample contains about 160,000 clones, 70% to 85% of which appear only once. This chain links TRBV6-6 with TRBJ2-7, with 11 nucleotides matching TRBD1. This TCR was recovered from a human donor with chronic lymphocytic leukemia. The sequencing used PBMCs, collected after 12 months of ibrutinib treatment. The CDR3 reads CASSYSGQGVREQYF. CDR3 nucleotide sequence: TGTGCCAGCAGTTACTCGGGACAGGGGGTACGCGAGCAGTACTTC.